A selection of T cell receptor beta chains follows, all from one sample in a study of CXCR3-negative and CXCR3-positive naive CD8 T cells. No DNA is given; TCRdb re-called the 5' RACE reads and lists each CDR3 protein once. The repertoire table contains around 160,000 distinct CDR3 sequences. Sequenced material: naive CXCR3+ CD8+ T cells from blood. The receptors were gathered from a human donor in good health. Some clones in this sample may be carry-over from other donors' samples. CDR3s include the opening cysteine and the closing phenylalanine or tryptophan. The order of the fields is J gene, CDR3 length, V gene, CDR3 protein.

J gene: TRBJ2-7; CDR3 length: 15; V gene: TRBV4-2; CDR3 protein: CASSQEPGISYEQYF
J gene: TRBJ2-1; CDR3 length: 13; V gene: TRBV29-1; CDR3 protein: CSVEEGLDNEQFF
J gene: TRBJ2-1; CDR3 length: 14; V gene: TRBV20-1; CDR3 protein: CSAAFERLYNEQFF
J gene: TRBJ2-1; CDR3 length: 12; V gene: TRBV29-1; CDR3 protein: CSGTGSTDEQFF
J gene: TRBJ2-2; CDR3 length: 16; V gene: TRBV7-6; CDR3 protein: CASSPTGTSNTGELFF
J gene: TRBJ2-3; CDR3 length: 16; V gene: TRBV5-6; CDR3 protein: CASSSGTAPESDTQYF
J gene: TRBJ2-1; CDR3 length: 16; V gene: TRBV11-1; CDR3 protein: CASSLPTGGSYNEQFF
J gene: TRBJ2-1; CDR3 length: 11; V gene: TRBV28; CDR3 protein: CASSETGTVFF
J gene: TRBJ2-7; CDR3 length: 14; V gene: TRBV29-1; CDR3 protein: CSARGTDRDYEQYF
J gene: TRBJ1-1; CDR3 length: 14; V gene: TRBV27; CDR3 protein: CASSLWGRNTEAFF
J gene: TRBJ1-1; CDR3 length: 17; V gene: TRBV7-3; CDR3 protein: CASSLEPPQQVNTEAFF
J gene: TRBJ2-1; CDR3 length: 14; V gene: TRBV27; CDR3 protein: CASGLADIYNEQFF
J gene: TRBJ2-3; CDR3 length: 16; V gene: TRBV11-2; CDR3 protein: CASSQGTSGRLDTQYF
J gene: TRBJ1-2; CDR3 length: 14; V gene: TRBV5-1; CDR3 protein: CASGETLANYGYTF
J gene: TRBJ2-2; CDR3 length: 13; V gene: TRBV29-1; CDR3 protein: CGGHQGTTGELFF
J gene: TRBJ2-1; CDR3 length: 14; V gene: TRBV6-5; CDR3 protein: CASSIQGAGNEQFF
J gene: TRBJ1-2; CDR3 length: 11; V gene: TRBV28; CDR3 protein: CASSFTYGYTF
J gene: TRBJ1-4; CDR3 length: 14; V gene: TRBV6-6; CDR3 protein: CASSYVGTNEKLFF
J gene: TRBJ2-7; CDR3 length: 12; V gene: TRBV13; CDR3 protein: CASSPRHGEQYF
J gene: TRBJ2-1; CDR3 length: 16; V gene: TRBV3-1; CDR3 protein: CASSPEAGTSYNEQFF
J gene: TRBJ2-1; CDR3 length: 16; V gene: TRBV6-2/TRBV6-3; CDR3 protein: CASRWTTLDPNNEQFF
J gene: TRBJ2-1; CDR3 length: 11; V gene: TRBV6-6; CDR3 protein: CASKEGLQQFF
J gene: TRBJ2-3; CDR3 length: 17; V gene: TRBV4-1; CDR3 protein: CASSPIPLSGSTDTQYF
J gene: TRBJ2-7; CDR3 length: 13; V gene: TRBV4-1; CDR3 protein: CASSQGTVYEQYF
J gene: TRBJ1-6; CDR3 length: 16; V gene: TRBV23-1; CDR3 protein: CASSQDTSSYNSPLHF